A selection of T cell receptor beta chains follows, all from one sample in a study of beta chain features in type 1 diabetes. Generated by immunoSEQ multiplex PCR, the TCRdb table keeps only in-frame clones and is missing some. Here the sample spans about 660,000 clones, about an eighth being singletons. Material for sequencing was naive CD4+ T cells from blood. These receptors were collected from a man younger than 35 with type 1 diabetes. CDR3s include the opening cysteine and the closing phenylalanine or tryptophan. Fields, in order: J gene, D gene, clone size, V gene, CDR3 protein, CDR3 DNA. A D gene is named only where the DNA matches it firmly. Clone size appears in some rows only: once, few, many, or a class for an expanded clone.

TRBJ2-2 | NA | NA | TRBV9 | CASSVASRGTGELFF | TGTGCCAGCAGCGTAGCCTCCAGGGGCACCGGGGAGCTGTTTTTT
TRBJ1-2 | NA | once | TRBV4-2 | CASSQTTDMLNYGYTF | TGTGCCAGCAGCCAGACGACAGATATGTTAAACTATGGCTACACCTTC
TRBJ2-3 | NA | NA | TRBV7-9 | CASSLLPALGYTQYF | TGTGCCAGCAGCTTGCTCCCCGCCCTGGGTTATACGCAGTATTTT
TRBJ2-5 | TRBD2 | few | TRBV28 | CASSHIAGGRETQYF | TGTGCCAGCAGCCATATAGCGGGGGGGCGTGAGACCCAGTACTTC
TRBJ1-2 | NA | NA | TRBV2 | CASSARRGNDYGYTF | TGTGCCAGCAGTGCTCGACGGGGGAATGACTATGGCTACACCTTC
TRBJ2-7 | NA | few | TRBV4-3 | CASSLKDGRDSYEQYF | TGCGCCAGCAGCCTTAAAGATGGACGGGACTCCTACGAGCAGTACTTC
TRBJ2-2 | TRBD2 | NA | TRBV7-9 | CASSPWTSGYTGELFF | TGTGCCAGCAGCCCCTGGACTAGCGGGTATACCGGGGAGCTGTTTTTT
TRBJ1-1 | TRBD1 | few | TRBV7-9 | CASILKGIGGDTEAFF | TGTGCCAGCATCTTAAAGGGTATAGGGGGCGACACTGAAGCTTTCTTT
TRBJ2-5 | NA | NA | TRBV2 | CASNFGGLETQYF | TGTGCCAGCAATTTCGGGGGATTAGAGACCCAGTACTTC
TRBJ2-2 | TRBD2 | NA | TRBV7-2 | CASSTGTTKTGELFF | TGTGCCAGCAGCACCGGGACTACAAAGACCGGGGAGCTGTTTTTT
TRBJ2-3 | NA | few | TRBV27 | CASSPGDSRTDTQYF | TGTGCCAGCAGTCCGGGGGACAGCCGCACAGATACGCAGTATTTT
TRBJ2-7 | NA | NA | TRBV5-1 | CASSLPEVSYEQYF | TGCGCCAGCAGCTTACCAGAGGTCTCCTACGAGCAGTACTTC
TRBJ2-7 | NA | NA | TRBV29-1 | CSGPSGVGKGMQYF | TGCAGCGGTCCCAGCGGCGTCGGGAAAGGAATGCAGTACTTC
TRBJ2-7 | NA | few | TRBV29-1 | CSVVNGLNEQYF | TGCAGCGTTGTAAACGGCTTAAACGAGCAGTACTTC
TRBJ1-1 | NA | few | TRBV7-9 | CASSVLNGITEAFF | TGTGCCAGCAGCGTCTTGAATGGGATCACTGAAGCTTTCTTT
TRBJ2-3 | TRBD2 | few | TRBV9 | CASSVEAGGRGAPSTDTQYF | TGTGCCAGCAGCGTAGAGGCGGGGGGCCGAGGGGCCCCTAGCACAGATACGCAGTATTTT
TRBJ1-4 | TRBD1 | few | TRBV30 | CAWNRDREKLFF | TGTGCCTGGAACCGGGACAGGGAAAAACTGTTTTTT